Described below is a single T cell receptor (beta chain) sequence and its context. The antigen remains unidentified. Other DNA variants within this sample encode the same CDR3. TCRdb's table, derived via immunoSEQ multiplex PCR, lists solely in-frame clones and lacks some. Among some 2.1 million clones, 85% to 95% were seen once, and the ten largest hold roughly 0.13%. These data come from a study of shared clonotypes between healthy human individuals. Study-level results: With few donors, the genetic and exposure-history diversity represented was limited.

The receptor comes from a man between 18 and 35 years old in good health. Sequencing was done on a sample of naive CD4+ T cells sorted from blood. Subset reported: CD45RA+ positively selected.

The chain's CDR3 is CASSSGQGPDTQYF. CDR3 nucleotide sequence: TGTGCCAGCAGCTCTGGTCAGGGACCAGATACGCAGTATTTT. V and J are TRBV7-2 and TRBJ2-3, with D tentatively TRBD1 or TRBD2 (5 bases each). The CDR3 length is 14 residues. Germline V gives CDR1 SGHTA, CDR2 FQGNSA. V shed 4 bases and J shed 4 bases, with 12 bases lying between them. Filled out from reference TRBV7-2 and TRBJ2-3, the complete variable domain reads GAGVSQSPSNKVTEKGKDVELRCDPISGHTALYWYRQSLGQGLEFLIYFQGNSAPDKSGLPSDRFSAERTGGSVSTLTIQRTQQEDSAVYLCASSSGQGPDTQYFGPGTRLTVL.